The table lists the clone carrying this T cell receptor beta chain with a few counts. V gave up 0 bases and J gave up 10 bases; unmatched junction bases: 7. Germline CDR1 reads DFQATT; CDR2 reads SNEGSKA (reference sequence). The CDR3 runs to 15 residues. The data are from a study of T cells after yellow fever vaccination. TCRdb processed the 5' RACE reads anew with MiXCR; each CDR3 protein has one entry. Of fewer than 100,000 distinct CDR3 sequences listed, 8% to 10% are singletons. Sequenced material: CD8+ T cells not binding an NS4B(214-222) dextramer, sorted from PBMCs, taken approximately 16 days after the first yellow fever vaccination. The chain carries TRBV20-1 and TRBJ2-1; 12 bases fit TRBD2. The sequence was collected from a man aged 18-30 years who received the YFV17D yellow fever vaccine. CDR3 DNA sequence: TGCAGTGCTAGAGATTTGACTAGCGGGGGTACGGAGCAGTTCTTC. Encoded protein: CSARDLTSGGTEQFF.